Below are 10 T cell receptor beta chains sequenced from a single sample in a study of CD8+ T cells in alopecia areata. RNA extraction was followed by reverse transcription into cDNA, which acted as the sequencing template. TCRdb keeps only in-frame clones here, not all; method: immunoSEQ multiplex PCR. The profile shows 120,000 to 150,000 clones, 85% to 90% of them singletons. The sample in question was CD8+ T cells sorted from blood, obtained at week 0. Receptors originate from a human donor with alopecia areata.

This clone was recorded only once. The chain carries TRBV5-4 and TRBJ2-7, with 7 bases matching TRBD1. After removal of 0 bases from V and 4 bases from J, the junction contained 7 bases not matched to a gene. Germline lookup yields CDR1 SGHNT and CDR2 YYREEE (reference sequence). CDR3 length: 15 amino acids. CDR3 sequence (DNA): TGTGCCAGCAGCTTGGAGAGAGGGGGCAGGTACGAGCAGTACTTC. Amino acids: CASSLERGGRYEQYF.

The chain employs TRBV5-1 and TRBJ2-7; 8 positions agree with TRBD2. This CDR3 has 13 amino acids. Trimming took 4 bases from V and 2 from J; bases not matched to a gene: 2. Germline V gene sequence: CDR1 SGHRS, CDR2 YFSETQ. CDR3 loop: CASSTSGTYEQYF. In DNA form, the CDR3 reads TGCGCCAGCAGCACTAGCGGAACCTACGAGCAGTACTTC.

The DNA for the CDR3 is TGTGCCAGCAGTGCGACGACAGGGATCGGAGATACGCAGTATTTT. Translating it yields CASSATTGIGDTQYF. This chain joins TRBV6-5 and TRBJ2-3; TRBD1 aligns across 7 bases. From germline, CDR1 is MNHEY and CDR2 SVGAGI. The CDR3 spans 15 residues. Trimming at V came to 5 bases and at J to 5 bases, leaving 10 bases not matched to a gene.

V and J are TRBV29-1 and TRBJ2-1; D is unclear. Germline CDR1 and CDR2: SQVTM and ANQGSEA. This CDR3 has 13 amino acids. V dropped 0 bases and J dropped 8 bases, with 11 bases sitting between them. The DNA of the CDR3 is TGCAGCGTTGAAGATACCCTCAGTGATGAGCAGTTCTTC. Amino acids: CSVEDTLSDEQFF.

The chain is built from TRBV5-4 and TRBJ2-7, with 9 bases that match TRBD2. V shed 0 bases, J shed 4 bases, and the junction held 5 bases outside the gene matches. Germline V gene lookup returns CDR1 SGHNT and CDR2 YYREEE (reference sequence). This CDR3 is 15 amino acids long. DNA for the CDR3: TGTGCCAGCAGCTTGGGACTAGCGGTCGGGTACGAGCAGTACTTC. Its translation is CASSLGLAVGYEQYF.

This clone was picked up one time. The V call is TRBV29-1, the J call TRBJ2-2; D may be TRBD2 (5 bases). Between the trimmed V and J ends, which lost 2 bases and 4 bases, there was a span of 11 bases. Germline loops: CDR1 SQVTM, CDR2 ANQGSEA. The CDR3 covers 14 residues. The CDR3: CSVEREGPTGELFF. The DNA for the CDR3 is TGCAGCGTTGAACGGGAAGGGCCCACCGGGGAGCTGTTTTTT.

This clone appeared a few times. DNA of the CDR3: TGTGCCTGGATGGAAAACACTGAAGCTTTCTTT. Residues: CAWMENTEAFF. The V and J genes are TRBV30 and TRBJ1-1; D is uncertain. Trimming removed 4 bases at V and 2 bases at J, with 5 bases between. CDR3 size: 11 residues. Germline V gene data show CDR1 as GTSNPN and CDR2 as SVGIG (reference sequence).

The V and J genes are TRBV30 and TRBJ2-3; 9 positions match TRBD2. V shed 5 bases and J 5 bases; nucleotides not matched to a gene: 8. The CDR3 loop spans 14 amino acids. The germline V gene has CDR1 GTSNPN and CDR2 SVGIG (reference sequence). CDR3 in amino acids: CAWGGGAAVDTQYF. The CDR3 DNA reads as TGTGCCTGGGGCGGGGGGGCCGCCGTAGATACGCAGTATTTT.

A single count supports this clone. CDR3 residues: CASSLELGGWETQYF. The CDR3 bases are TGTGCCAGCAGCTTAGAATTGGGGGGCTGGGAGACCCAGTACTTC. This sequence joins TRBV11-2 and TRBJ2-5; tentatively, D is TRBD1 or TRBD2 (6 bases each). V dropped 0 bases and J dropped 5 bases, with 13 bases sitting between them. Germline V gene lookup returns CDR1 SGHAT and CDR2 FQNNGV. The CDR3 extends over 15 amino acids.

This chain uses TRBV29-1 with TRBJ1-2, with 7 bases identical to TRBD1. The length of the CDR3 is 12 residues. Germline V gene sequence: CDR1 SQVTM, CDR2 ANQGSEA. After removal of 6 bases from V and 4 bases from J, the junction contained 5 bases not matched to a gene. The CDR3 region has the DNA TGCAGCGTACTGACAGGGTCCTATGGCTACACCTTC. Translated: CSVLTGSYGYTF.